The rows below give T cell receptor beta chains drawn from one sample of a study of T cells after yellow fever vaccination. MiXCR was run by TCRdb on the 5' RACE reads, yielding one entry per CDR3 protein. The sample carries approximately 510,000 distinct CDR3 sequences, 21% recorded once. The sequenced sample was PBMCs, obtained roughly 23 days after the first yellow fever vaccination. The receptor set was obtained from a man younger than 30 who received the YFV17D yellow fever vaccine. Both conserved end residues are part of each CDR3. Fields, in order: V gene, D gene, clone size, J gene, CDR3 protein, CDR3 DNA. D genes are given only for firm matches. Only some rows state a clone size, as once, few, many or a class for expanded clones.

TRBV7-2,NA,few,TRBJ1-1,CASSLMRASNTEAFF,TGTGCCAGCAGCTTAATGAGGGCTAGTAACACTGAAGCTTTCTTT
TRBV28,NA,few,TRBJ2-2,CASGTLNTGELFF,TGTGCCAGCGGAACACTGAACACCGGGGAGCTGTTTTTT
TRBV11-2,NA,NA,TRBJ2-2,CASSSGLGEYTGELFF,TGTGCCAGCAGCTCCGGCTTGGGGGAGTACACCGGGGAGCTGTTTTTT
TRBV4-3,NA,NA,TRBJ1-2,CASSQEEGGYGYTF,TGCGCCAGCAGCCAAGAGGAGGGGGGCTATGGCTACACCTTC
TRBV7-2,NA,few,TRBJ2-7,CASSSWTGNDEQYF,TGTGCCAGCAGTTCCTGGACCGGGAACGACGAGCAGTACTTC
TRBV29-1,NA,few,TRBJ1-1,CSVVREGTEAFF,TGCAGCGTTGTTCGGGAGGGCACTGAAGCTTTCTTT
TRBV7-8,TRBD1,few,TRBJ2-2,CASTDRGQTAGELFF,TGTGCCAGCACCGACAGGGGCCAAACCGCCGGGGAGCTGTTTTTT
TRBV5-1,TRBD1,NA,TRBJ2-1,CASSPGQTSYNEQFF,TGCGCCAGCAGCCCGGGACAGACCTCCTACAATGAGCAGTTCTTC
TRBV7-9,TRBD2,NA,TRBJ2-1,CASSRRTSVRNEQFF,TGTGCCAGCAGCCGCCGGACTAGCGTACGGAATGAGCAGTTCTTC
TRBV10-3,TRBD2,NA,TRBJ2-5,CAFSEKRGGVAETQYF,TGTGCCTTCAGTGAGAAGCGGGGGGGTGTGGCGGAGACCCAGTACTTC
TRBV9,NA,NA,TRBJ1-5,CASSVDGESNQPQHF,TGTGCCAGCAGCGTAGATGGGGAGAGCAATCAGCCCCAGCATTTT
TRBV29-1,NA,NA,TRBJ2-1,CSVESYYNEQFF,TGCAGCGTTGAGTCTTACTACAATGAGCAGTTCTTC
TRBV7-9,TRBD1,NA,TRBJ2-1,CASSLSGTGGNEQFF,TGTGCCAGCAGCTTGTCCGGGACAGGGGGCAATGAGCAGTTCTTC